The TCR beta chain described here comes from a study of blood T cell repertoires in COVID-19. Study-level background: Italy, Spain and the United States were the sources of the convalescent and acute COVID-19 samples. Sources were T cells, B-cell-depleted T cells, or PBMCs; the material itself was cDNA or gDNA.

V was trimmed by 3 bases and J by 2 bases, leaving 9 bases between them. Germline CDR1 MGHDK, CDR2 SYGVNS. The CDR3 has 14 amino acids. Per the authors' pipeline: Reference gene primer amplification in the assay estimated nucleated cell counts. The data were produced by immunoSEQ multiplex PCR, yet TCRdb's version contains in-frame clones alone and is incomplete. V and J calls and clone size are as listed in that table; D and trimming were resolved from the DNA. Altogether about 160,000 clones are present, 76% being singletons, with the ten largest covering 3% to 4.5%. The source material was peripheral blood. This TCR was sampled from a woman older than 75 with acute or convalescent COVID-19. The rearrangement joins TRBV25-1 to TRBJ2-3, with a weak D call TRBD1 (5 bases). Here the CDR3 reads CASSDPGATDTQYF. Written as DNA, the CDR3 is TGTGCCAGCAGTGACCCTGGGGCCACAGATACGCAGTATTTT.